The 14 T cell receptor beta chains below come from one sample, sequenced in a study of T cell repertoires in cytomegalovirus infection. One entry per CDR3 protein results from TCRdb running MiXCR on the reads. The table has roughly 150,000 distinct CDR3 sequences, roughly a sixth seen once. The sequenced material came from CD8+ T cells from PBMCs. The receptors originated from a human donor in good health (CMV status not recorded). Some clones in this sample may be carry-over from other donors' samples.

The V gene is TRBV19, the J gene TRBJ2-1; D possibly corresponds to TRBD2 (6 bases). The CDR3 loop spans 13 amino acids. The germline CDR1 and CDR2 sequences are LNHDA and SQIVND (reference sequence). Trimming took 7 bases from V and 5 from J, leaving 12 bases between them. The chain's CDR3 is CASTSGGHNEQFF. The DNA for the CDR3 is TGTGCCAGTACTTCCGGGGGTCACAATGAGCAGTTCTTC.

This clonotype came up a few times. The chain couples TRBV7-2 to TRBJ2-5; no definite D call. The germline V and J ends were trimmed by 4 bases and 1 base, with 10 bases remaining between them. CDR1 and CDR2 from the germline V gene are SGHTA and FQGNSA. The CDR3 extends over 14 amino acids. CDR3 amino acids: CASSSRKSQETQYF. CDR3 bases: TGTGCCAGCAGCTCACGTAAATCCCAAGAGACCCAGTACTTC.

The V gene is TRBV28, the J gene TRBJ2-7; no definite D call. Germline V lookup: CDR1 MDHEN, CDR2 SYDVKM. V lost 2 bases, J lost 3 bases, and 8 bases lay in between. The CDR3 extends over 13 amino acids. In nucleotides, the CDR3 is TGTGCCAGCAGTTTAAACTCAGGCTACGAGCAGTACTTC. Residues: CASSLNSGYEQYF.

The rearrangement joins TRBV7-6 to TRBJ2-3; D not certain. Germline V CDR1 and CDR2: SGHVS, FNYEAQ. The V end was cut by 2 bases, the J end by 0 bases, with 3 bases between. The CDR3 extends over 13 amino acids. The CDR3 sequence: CASSLYSTDTQYF. The CDR3 region has the DNA TGTGCCAGCAGCTTATACAGCACAGATACGCAGTATTTT.

V gene TRBV7-6 combines with J gene TRBJ2-5; 8 bases are a match to TRBD2. Germline values: CDR1 SGHVS, CDR2 FNYEAQ. The junction had 12 bases not matched to a gene; V was cut back by 5 bases and J by 10 bases. There are 14 residues in the CDR3. The CDR3 bases are TGTGCCAGCAGCCCCGATCCGGGGGGGCTGGACCAGTACTTC. This sequence encodes CASSPDPGGLDQYF.

This clonotype was recorded many times. The V gene is TRBV7-8, the J gene TRBJ1-1, with a weak D call TRBD1 (5 bases). The V end lost 4 bases, the J end lost 1 base, and 13 bases lay between the germline ends. The CDR3 runs 15 residues. CDR1 and CDR2 from the germline V gene are SGHVS and FQNEAQ. DNA of the CDR3: TGTGCCAGCAGCTCACTGGGGGGAAGGAACACTGAAGCTTTCTTT. Amino acids: CASSSLGGRNTEAFF.

This clonotype turned up a few times. This chain uses TRBV10-3 with TRBJ2-1; perhaps TRBD2 as D (5 bases). The CDR3 has 12 residues. CDR1 and CDR2 (germline): ENHRY, SYGVKD. Between the trimmed V and J ends, which lost 2 bases and 12 bases, there was a span of 11 bases. DNA for the CDR3: TGTGCCATCAGTGAGGGGAGTACAAGGCAGTTCTTC. It codes for CAISEGSTRQFF.

This sequence joins TRBV11-1 and TRBJ2-7, with a possible D match to TRBD1 (5 bases). V was shortened by 3 bases and J by 2 bases, with 14 bases between the two germline ends. The CDR3 has 15 amino acids. Germline values: CDR1 SGHAT, CDR2 FQDESV (reference sequence). The CDR3 reads CASSFTQGLPYEQYF. The CDR3 region has the DNA TGTGCCAGCAGCTTTACCCAGGGCCTCCCCTACGAGCAGTACTTC.

The chain recombines TRBV27 with TRBJ1-5, with D possibly matching TRBD1 (6 bases). CDR3 size: 13 residues. In germline, CDR1 is MNHEY, CDR2 SMNVEV (reference sequence). V gave up 4 bases and J gave up 5 bases, with 9 bases separating them. Here the CDR3 reads CASSYGGHQPQHF. CDR3 sequence (DNA): TGTGCCAGCAGTTACGGGGGGCATCAGCCCCAGCATTTT.

This clonotype was counted many times. The rearrangement joins TRBV10-3 to TRBJ2-1; no clear D. Looked up from germline, CDR1 is ENHRY and CDR2 is SYGVKD. The CDR3 is made up of 13 amino acids. The V and J ends lost 4 bases and 4 bases respectively, with 8 bases between them. As DNA, the CDR3 is TGTGCCATCAGTGCCGAGGAGTACAATGAGCAGTTCTTC. Its translation is CAISAEEYNEQFF.

The table lists this clonotype with many counts. This chain joins TRBV7-8 and TRBJ2-3; 9 bases fit TRBD2. This CDR3 is built from 16 residues. V lost 2 bases, J lost 4 bases, and 7 bases stayed unmatched. CDR1 and CDR2 from the germline V gene are SGHVS and FQNEAQ. The CDR3 nucleotides read TGTGCCAGCAGCTTATTTAGCGGGAGCCCGGCAGATACGCAGTATTTT. Its translation is CASSLFSGSPADTQYF.

The chain uses TRBV6-5 and TRBJ2-3; no firm D call. Germline lookup yields CDR1 MNHEY and CDR2 SVGAGI. Between the trimmed V and J ends, which lost 2 bases and 3 bases, there was a span of 6 bases. CDR3 length equals 13 residues. CDR3 sequence reads: CASSYRLTDTQYF. CDR3 sequence (DNA): TGTGCCAGCAGTTACCGCCTAACAGATACGCAGTATTTT.

This clonotype was recorded a few times. The V and J genes are TRBV19 and TRBJ2-1; no clear D gene. V dropped 7 bases and J dropped 2 bases, with 9 bases sitting between them. CDR1 and CDR2 (germline): LNHDA, SQIVND (reference sequence). The CDR3 extends over 13 amino acids. The CDR3 sequence: CASKSRAYNEQFF. The DNA for the CDR3 is TGTGCCAGTAAAAGCAGAGCCTACAATGAGCAGTTCTTC.

This clonotype has more than one count but fewer than ten. The chain combines TRBV29-1 with TRBJ1-1; the D is unclear. Germline CDR1 reads SQVTM; CDR2 reads ANQGSEA. V lost 4 bases, J lost 0 bases, and 18 bases lay in between. The CDR3 has 16 residues. Here the CDR3 DNA reads TGCAGCGTTGCCGGGCAGGCAGATACCATGAACACTGAAGCTTTCTTT. Residues: CSVAGQADTMNTEAFF.